The table lists the clone carrying this TCR beta chain with many counts. What it binds is unknown. Unique molecular identifiers were incorporated during preparation of the TCRbeta library. MiXCR was run by TCRdb on the PCR reads, yielding one entry per CDR3 protein. This table holds 480,000 or so distinct CDR3 sequences, about 10% found once. These data come from a study of T-cell reconstitution after alpha-beta-depleted transplantation in children. Study-wide results and limits: At one year after transplant, newly produced T cells mostly accounted for T-cell counts and diversity. The high TCRbeta diversity at day 60 in some patients came from surviving recipient T cells and thymic progenitors. At around two months after transplant, the alpha-beta T cells were reportedly derived from several hundred expanded clones that came from non-depleted graft cells.

This CDR3 region has 15 residues. Per the germline V gene, CDR1 is LGHDT and CDR2 is YNNKEL (reference sequence). V was shortened by 3 bases and J by 6 bases, with 15 bases between the two germline ends. This clonotype was obtained from a child aged 2-15 years with inherited bone marrow failure, due to receive a stem cell transplant. Sequencing used PBMCs, obtained before TCRalphabeta/CD19-depleted stem cell transplant. V is TRBV3-1 and J is TRBJ2-1; D ambiguous. The CDR3 here is CASSHPFGARNEQFF. CDR3 coding DNA: TGTGCCAGCAGCCATCCGTTCGGAGCTCGCAATGAGCAGTTCTTC.